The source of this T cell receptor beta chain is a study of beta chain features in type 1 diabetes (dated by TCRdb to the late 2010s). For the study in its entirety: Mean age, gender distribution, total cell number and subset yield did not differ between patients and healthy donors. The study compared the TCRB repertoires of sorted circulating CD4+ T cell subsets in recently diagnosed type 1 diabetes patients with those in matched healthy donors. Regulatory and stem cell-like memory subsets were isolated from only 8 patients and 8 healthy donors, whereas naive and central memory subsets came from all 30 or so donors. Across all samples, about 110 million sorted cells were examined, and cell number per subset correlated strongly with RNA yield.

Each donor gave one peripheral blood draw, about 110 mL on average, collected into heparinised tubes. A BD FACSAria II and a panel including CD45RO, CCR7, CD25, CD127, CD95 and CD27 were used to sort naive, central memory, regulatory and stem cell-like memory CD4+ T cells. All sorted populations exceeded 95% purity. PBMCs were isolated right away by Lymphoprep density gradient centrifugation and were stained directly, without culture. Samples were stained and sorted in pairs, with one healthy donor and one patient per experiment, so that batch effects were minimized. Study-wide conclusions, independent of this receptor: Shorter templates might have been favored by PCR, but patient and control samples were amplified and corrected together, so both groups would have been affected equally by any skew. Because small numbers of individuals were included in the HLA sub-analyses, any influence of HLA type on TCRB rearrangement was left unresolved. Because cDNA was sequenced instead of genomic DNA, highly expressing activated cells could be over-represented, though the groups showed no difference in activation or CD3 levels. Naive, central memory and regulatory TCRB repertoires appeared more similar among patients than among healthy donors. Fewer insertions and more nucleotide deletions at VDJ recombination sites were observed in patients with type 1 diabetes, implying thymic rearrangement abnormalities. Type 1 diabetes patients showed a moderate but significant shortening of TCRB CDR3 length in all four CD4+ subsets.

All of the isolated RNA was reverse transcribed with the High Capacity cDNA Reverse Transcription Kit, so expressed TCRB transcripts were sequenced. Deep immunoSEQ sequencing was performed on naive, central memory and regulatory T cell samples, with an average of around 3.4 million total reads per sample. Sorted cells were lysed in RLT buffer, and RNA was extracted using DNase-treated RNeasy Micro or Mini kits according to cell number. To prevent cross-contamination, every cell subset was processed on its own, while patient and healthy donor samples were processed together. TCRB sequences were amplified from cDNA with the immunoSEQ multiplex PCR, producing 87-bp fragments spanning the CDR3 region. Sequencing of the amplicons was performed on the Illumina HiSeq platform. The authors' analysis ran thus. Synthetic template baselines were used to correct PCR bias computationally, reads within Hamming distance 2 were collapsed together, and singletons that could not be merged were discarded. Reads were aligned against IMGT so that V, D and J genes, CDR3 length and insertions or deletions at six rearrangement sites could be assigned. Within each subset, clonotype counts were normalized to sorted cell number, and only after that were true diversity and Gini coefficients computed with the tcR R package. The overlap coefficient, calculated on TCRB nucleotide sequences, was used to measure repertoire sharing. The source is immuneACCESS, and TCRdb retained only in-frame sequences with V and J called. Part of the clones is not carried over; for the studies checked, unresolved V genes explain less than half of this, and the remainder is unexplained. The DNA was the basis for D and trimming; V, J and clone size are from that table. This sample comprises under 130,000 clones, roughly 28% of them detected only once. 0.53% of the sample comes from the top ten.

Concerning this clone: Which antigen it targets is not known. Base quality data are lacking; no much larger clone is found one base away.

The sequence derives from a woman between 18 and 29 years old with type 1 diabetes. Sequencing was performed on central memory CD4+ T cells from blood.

The CDR3 reads CSATGDYGYTF. The DNA is as follows: TGCAGTGCTACAGGGGACTATGGCTACACCTTC. The chain employs TRBV20-1 and TRBJ1-2, with a tentative D gene TRBD1 over 6 matching bases. V and J are truncated by 4 bases and 3 bases respectively, leaving an intervening sequence of 6 bases. The germline V gene (reference sequence) gives CDR1 as DFQATT and CDR2 as SNEGSKA. From its cysteine to its phenylalanine, the CDR3 spans 11 amino acids. This entry keeps only the CDR3 DNA: 33 bases, framed from base 1.